The subject of this entry is one T cell receptor beta chain. Its specificity is unknown. The data were taken from a study of vaccination and CD4 T cells after COVID-19. Across the study: Nasal swab PCR had shown SARS-CoV-2 positivity in the convalescent patients (roughly ten mild cases, one severe case).

CDR1 and CDR2 from the germline V gene are SGHTA and FQGTGA. This CDR3 has 16 residues. The V gene end was trimmed by 5 bases and the J gene end by 4 bases; junction bases not matched to a gene: 10. With the Oncomine TCR Beta short-read assay, DNA from cultured CD4+ T cells was sequenced. Each CDR3 protein is one row after TCRdb ran MiXCR on the PCR reads. The table has 8,000 to 10,000 distinct CDR3 sequences, roughly 61% seen once. Treatment in this sample: roughly 11-day PBMC culture with coronavirus spike peptide pools or control peptides (ViraFEST assay). This TCR was sampled from a human donor who had recovered from COVID-19. The sequencing input was CD4+ T cells from blood, cultured in vitro. The rearrangement links TRBV7-3 to TRBJ1-1; 10 nucleotides agree with TRBD1. The CDR3 DNA reads as TGTGCCAGCAGCCCCAGGGACAGGGGTTTCGGCACTGAAGCTTTCTTT. Residues: CASSPRDRGFGTEAFF.